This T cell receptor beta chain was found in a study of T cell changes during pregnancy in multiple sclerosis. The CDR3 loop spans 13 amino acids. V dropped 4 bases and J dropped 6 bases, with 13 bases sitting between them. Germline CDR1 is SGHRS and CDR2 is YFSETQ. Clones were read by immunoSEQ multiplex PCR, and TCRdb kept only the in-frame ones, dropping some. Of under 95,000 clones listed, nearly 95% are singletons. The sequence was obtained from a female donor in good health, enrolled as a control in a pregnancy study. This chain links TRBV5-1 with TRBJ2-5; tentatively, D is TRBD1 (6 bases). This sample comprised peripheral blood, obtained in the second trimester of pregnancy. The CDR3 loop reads CASSPGDTKTQYF. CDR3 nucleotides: TGCGCCAGCAGCCCCGGGGACACCAAGACCCAGTACTTC.